The 10 T cell receptor beta chains in this list originate from one sample, sequenced in a study of blood T cells in healthy people across ages. Using a J-beta primer mix together with a sample-barcoded 5' primer, a second PCR was run for roughly 6 to 11 cycles. TCRdb called the 5' RACE reads again in MiXCR, with one record for every CDR3 protein. The data hold fewer than 2,000,000 distinct CDR3 sequences, with roughly 32% observed a single time. The sample was blood. The receptors derive from a woman aged 30 to 39 in good health.

In its sample, this clonotype was seen many times. The chain has TRBV27 and TRBJ1-2; D unclear. Trimming removed 6 bases from V and 2 bases from J, with 10 bases in between. This CDR3 contains 13 residues. In germline, CDR1 is MNHEY, CDR2 SMNVEV (reference sequence). The CDR3, as DNA: TGTGCCAGCAGCTTTCGGGGAAACTATGGCTACACCTTC. It yields the protein CASSFRGNYGYTF.

This chain joins TRBV28 and TRBJ2-1; perhaps TRBD1 as D (6 bases). The germline V and J ends were trimmed by 3 bases and 9 bases, with 21 bases remaining between them. This CDR3 is built from 16 residues. Per the germline V gene, CDR1 is MDHEN and CDR2 is SYDVKM. The CDR3 here is CASSLGDRKTCSEQFF. The CDR3 DNA is TGTGCCAGCAGTTTGGGCGACAGGAAAACCTGCAGTGAGCAGTTCTTC.

The CDR3 sequence: CASSQDPAGPTDTQYF. In DNA, the CDR3 is TGCGCCAGCAGCCAAGATCCAGCGGGACCCACAGATACGCAGTATTTT. The chain joins TRBV4-1 to TRBJ2-3; 7 nucleotides line up with TRBD2. Germline values: CDR1 MGHRA, CDR2 YSYEKL. With V trimmed by 0 bases and J by 2 bases, 5 bases remained unmatched. This CDR3 spans 16 amino acids.

The chain is built from TRBV6-5 and TRBJ2-7; D unclear. The CDR3 is 13 amino acids. Trimming pared 5 bases from V and 0 bases from J, leaving 8 bases between. Germline CDR1 MNHEY, CDR2 SVGAGI. CDR3 sequence: CASSMGFSYEQYF. The CDR3 DNA sequence: TGTGCCAGCAGTATGGGGTTCTCCTACGAGCAGTACTTC.

The chain carries TRBV9 and TRBJ2-3; D ambiguous. The CDR3 has 13 amino acids. The germline CDR1 and CDR2 sequences are SGDLS and YYNGEE. V lost 6 bases and J lost 3, with 11 bases in between. CDR3 protein: CASTRLGTDTQYF. CDR3 in DNA: TGTGCCAGCACGCGGTTAGGTACAGATACGCAGTATTTT. Supplemented by reference TRBV9 and TRBJ2-3, the full variable domain reads DSGVTQTPKHLITATGQRVTLRCSPRSGDLSVYWYQQSLDQGLQFLIQYYNGEERAKGNILERFSAQQFPDLHSELNLSSLELGDSALYFCASTRLGTDTQYFGPGTRLTVL.

The gene calls are TRBV6-2 or TRBV6-3 and TRBJ2-5, with 7 bases that match TRBD2. Germline assignment: CDR1 MNHEY and CDR2 SVGEGT. The CDR3 has 14 amino acids. V dropped 3 bases and J dropped 1; count of bases not matched to a gene: 2. The CDR3 bases are TGTGCCAGCAGTTATCTAGCGGTCCAAGAGACCCAGTACTTC. Its protein product is CASSYLAVQETQYF.

The rearrangement links TRBV7-9 to TRBJ2-1, with no clear D. Trimming took 2 bases from V and 8 from J, leaving 10 bases between them. The CDR3 spans 13 residues. Germline values: CDR1 SEHNR, CDR2 FQNEAQ (reference sequence). The CDR3 sequence is CASSLKSSDEQFF. CDR3 coding DNA: TGTGCCAGCAGCTTAAAGAGCAGCGATGAGCAGTTCTTC.

This sequence joins TRBV10-3 and TRBJ1-1, with 7 bases matching TRBD1. J gave up 0 bases and V 6 bases, and 4 bases lay outside the gene matches. Germline V gene lookup returns CDR1 ENHRY and CDR2 SYGVKD. This CDR3 is built from 14 residues. The CDR3 bases are TGTGCCATCAGGAGAGGGGGCTTGAACACTGAAGCTTTCTTT. The encoded protein is CAIRRGGLNTEAFF.

The chain is built from TRBV2 and TRBJ2-7, with D perhaps matching TRBD1 or TRBD2 (9 bases each). This CDR3 is 16 amino acids long. Germline values: CDR1 SNHLY, CDR2 FYNNEI. V lost 3 bases, J lost 9 bases, and 24 bases lay in between. This CDR3 is CASSDGREGQGPLQYF. CDR3 coding DNA: TGTGCCAGCAGTGATGGGCGGGAGGGACAGGGCCCTCTGCAGTACTTC. The full variable domain, in which reference TRBV2 and TRBJ2-7 provide the parts outside the CDR3, is EPEVTQTPSHQVTQMGQEVILRCVPISNHLYFYWYRQILGQKVEFLVSFYNNEISEKSEIFDDQFSVERPDGSNFTLKIRSTKLEDSAMYFCASSDGREGQGPLQYFGPGTRLTVT.

Only a few counts were recorded for this clonotype. V usage is TRBV20-1 and J usage is TRBJ2-7; 7 nucleotides line up with TRBD1. The CDR3 loop spans 11 amino acids. CDR1 and CDR2 from the germline V gene are DFQATT and SNEGSKA (reference sequence). V lost 3 bases, J lost 6 bases, and 2 bases stayed unmatched. CDR3 protein: CSARYRGEQYF. As DNA, the CDR3 is TGCAGTGCTAGGTACAGGGGCGAGCAGTACTTC.